This TCR beta chain was documented in a study of cytomegalovirus exposure and HLA in healthy donors. Study-level findings and limits: CMV serostatus was the only recorded immune exposure for donors. On later analysis, the bulk of CMV-associated TCR beta chains appeared to be HLA-restricted.

As for this clone: What it binds is unknown.

It was with 60 Vbeta and 13 Jbeta primers that the PCR ran. Libraries were prepared by immunoSEQ multiplex PCR; TCRdb keeps only in-frame clonotypes and omits some of them. The sample gives just over 150,000 clones, less than 90% of which show up once; around 1.8% is in the top ten. The material sequenced was PBMCs. This receptor was obtained from a woman aged 18-29 years in good health and CMV-seronegative.

The DNA for the CDR3 is TGCAGTGCTGGCGGCTACACCTTC. Protein product: CSAGGYTF. The chain carries TRBV20-1 and TRBJ1-2; D remains unclear. Germline lookup yields CDR1 DFQATT and CDR2 SNEGSKA (reference sequence). Trimming left V 5 bases short and J 8 bases short, with 3 bases between. The CDR3 is 8 amino acids.